What follows is one T cell receptor beta chain and its context. Which antigen it targets is not known. Nothing much larger sits one base from this clone, and base qualities are not available. Here V drops 2 bases and J drops 2 bases, and the junction holds 8 bases not matched to any gene. The germline V gene supplies CDR1 SGHDN and CDR2 FVKESK. The CDR3 covers 16 residues, taking in both the cysteine and the phenylalanine. Only the CDR3 portion is preserved as DNA: 48 bases, with reading frame beginning at the first base. The data were taken from a study of T cell changes during pregnancy in multiple sclerosis (dated by TCRdb to between 2018 and 2020). Some background on the complete study: Changes in the T cell repertoire over the course of pregnancy were examined in this study in women with multiple sclerosis.

Library prep was done by the immunoSEQ multiplex PCR assay. This is the immuneACCESS table as TCRdb keeps it, with only in-frame sequences that have V and J called. A part of the clones is gone; compared with another copy, unresolved V genes explain less than half, and the rest is unexplained. For this sample the table gives fewer than 65,000 clones, of which over 80% were detected only once. The ten largest clones represent more than 8.5% of the sample. This material consisted of CD8+ T cells from peripheral blood mononuclear cells, taken after pregnancy. The rearrangement joined TRBV14 to TRBJ2-7; TRBD2 fits 8 bases in the junction. The receptor comes from a female donor with multiple sclerosis, enrolled in a pregnancy study. DNA sequence: TGTGCCAGCAGCCAAACCGGACTAGCCTCCACCTACGAGCAGTACTTC. Its amino acids are CASSQTGLASTYEQYF.